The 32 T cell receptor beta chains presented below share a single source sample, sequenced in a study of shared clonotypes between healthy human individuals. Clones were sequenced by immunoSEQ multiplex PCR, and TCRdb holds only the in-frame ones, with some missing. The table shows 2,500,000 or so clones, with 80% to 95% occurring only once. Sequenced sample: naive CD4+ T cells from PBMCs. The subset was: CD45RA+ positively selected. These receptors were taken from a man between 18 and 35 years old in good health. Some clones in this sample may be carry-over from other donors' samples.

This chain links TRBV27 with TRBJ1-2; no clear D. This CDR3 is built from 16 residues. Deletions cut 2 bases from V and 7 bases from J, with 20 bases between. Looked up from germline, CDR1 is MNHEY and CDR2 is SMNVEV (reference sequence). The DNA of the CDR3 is TGTGCCAGCAGTTTAGGGCCCAGCCGTCCGGGGATTGGCTACACCTTC. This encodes CASSLGPSRPGIGYTF.

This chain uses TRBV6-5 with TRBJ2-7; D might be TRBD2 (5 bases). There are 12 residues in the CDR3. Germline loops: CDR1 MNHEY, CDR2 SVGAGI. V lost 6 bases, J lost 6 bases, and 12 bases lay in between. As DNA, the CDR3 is TGTGCCAGCAGGACTACCCGGTCCGAGCAGTACTTC. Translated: CASRTTRSEQYF.

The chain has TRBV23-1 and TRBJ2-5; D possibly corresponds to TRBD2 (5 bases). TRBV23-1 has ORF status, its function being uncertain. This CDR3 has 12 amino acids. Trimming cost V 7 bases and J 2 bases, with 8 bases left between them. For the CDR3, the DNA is TGCGCCAGCAAGCGGAAACAAGAGACCCAGTACTTC. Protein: CASKRKQETQYF.

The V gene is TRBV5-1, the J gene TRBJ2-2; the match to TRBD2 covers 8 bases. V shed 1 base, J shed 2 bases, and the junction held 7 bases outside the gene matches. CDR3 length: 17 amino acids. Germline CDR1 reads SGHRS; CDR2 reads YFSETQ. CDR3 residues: CASSLLPGLGNTGELFF. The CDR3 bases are TGCGCCAGCAGCTTGCTACCGGGACTAGGAAACACCGGGGAGCTGTTTTTT. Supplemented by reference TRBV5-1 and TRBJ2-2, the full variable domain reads KAGVTQTPRYLIKTRGQQVTLSCSPISGHRSVSWYQQTPGQGLQFLFEYFSETQRNKGNFPGRFSGRQFSNSRSEMNVSTLELGDSALYLCASSLLPGLGNTGELFFGEGSRLTVL.

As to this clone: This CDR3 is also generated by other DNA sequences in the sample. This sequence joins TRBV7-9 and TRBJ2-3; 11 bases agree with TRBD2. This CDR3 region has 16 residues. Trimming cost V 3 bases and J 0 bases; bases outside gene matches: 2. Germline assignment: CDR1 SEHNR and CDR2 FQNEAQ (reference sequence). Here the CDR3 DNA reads TGTGCCAGCAGCTTTGGGACTAGCGGAAGCACAGATACGCAGTATTTT. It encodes CASSFGTSGSTDTQYF.

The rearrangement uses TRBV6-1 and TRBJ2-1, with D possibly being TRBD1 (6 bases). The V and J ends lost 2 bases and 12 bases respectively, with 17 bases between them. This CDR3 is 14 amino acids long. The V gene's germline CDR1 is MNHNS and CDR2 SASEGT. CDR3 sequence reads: CASSERAGGRGQFF. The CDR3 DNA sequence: TGTGCCAGCAGTGAAAGGGCCGGCGGCAGGGGGCAGTTCTTC.

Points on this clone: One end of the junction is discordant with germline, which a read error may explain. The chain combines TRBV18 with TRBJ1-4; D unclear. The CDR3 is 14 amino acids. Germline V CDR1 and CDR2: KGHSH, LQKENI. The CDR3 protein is CASSPEGLRENLFF. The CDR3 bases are TGTGCCAGCTCACCGGAAGGGCTCCGAGAAAACCTGTTTTTT.

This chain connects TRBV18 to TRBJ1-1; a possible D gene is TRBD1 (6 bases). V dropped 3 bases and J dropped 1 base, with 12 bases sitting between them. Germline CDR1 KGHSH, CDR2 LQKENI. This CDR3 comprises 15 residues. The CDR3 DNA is TGTGCCAGCTCACCGCTTGGGGGCGAGAACACTGAAGCTTTCTTT. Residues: CASSPLGGENTEAFF.

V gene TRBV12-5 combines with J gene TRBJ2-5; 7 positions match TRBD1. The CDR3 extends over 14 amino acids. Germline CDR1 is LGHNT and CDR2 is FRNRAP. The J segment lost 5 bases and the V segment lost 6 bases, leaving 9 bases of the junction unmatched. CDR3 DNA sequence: TGTGCTAGTGGCCCGGGACAGCCGGAGGAGACCCAGTACTTC. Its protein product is CASGPGQPEETQYF.

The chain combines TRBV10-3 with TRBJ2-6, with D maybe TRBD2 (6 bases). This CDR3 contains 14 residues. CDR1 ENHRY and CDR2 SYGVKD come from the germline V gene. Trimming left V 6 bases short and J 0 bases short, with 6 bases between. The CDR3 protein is CAIREGSGANVLTF. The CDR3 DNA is TGTGCCATCAGGGAGGGCTCTGGGGCCAACGTCCTGACTTTC.

CDR3 nucleotide sequence: TGTGCCAGCAGCTTATTAGGCCCCCGGGTGACTGAAGCTTTCTTT. Translation: CASSLLGPRVTEAFF. The chain links TRBV7-2 to TRBJ1-1; no clear D gene. The CDR3 runs to 15 residues. From germline, CDR1 is SGHTA and CDR2 FQGNSA. V gave up 2 bases and J gave up 5 bases, with 15 bases separating them.

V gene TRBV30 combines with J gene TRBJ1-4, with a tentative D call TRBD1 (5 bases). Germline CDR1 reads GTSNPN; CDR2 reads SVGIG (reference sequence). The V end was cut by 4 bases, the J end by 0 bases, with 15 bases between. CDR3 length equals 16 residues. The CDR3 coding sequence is TGTGCCTGGAACTCCCACGGGACCACAACTAATGAAAAACTGTTTTTT. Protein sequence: CAWNSHGTTTNEKLFF.

The CDR3 DNA reads as TGTGCCAGCAGGGTGGGTTCAGAGACCCAGTACTTC. The encoded protein is CASRVGSETQYF. The chain is built from TRBV7-8 and TRBJ2-5; D is undetermined. V lost 6 bases, J lost 4 bases, and 9 bases lay in between. Looked up from germline, CDR1 is SGHVS and CDR2 is FQNEAQ. CDR3 length equals 12 residues. Filled out from reference TRBV7-8 and TRBJ2-5, the complete variable domain reads GAGVSQSPRYKVAKRGQDVALRCDPISGHVSLFWYQQALGQGPEFLTYFQNEAQLDKSGLPSDRFFAERPEGSVSTLKIQRTQQEDSAVYLCASRVGSETQYFGPGTRLLVL.

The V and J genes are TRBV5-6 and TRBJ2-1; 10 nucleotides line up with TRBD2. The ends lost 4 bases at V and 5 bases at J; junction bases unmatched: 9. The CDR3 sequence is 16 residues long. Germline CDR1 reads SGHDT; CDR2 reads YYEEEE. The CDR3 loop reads CASSRQASGGHNEQFF. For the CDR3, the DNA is TGTGCCAGCAGCAGGCAGGCTAGCGGGGGACACAATGAGCAGTTCTTC.

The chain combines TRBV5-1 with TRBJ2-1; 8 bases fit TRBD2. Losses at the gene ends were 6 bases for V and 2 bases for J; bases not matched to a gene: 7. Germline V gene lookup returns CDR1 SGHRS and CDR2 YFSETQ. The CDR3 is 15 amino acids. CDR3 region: CASTPVAGTYNEQFF. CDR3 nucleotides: TGCGCCAGCACCCCCGTAGCGGGGACCTACAATGAGCAGTTCTTC.

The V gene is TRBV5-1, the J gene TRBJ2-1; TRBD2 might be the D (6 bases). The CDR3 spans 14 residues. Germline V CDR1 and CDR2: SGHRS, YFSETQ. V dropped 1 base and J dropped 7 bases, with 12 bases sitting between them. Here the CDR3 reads CASSLPGVPNEQFF. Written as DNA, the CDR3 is TGCGCCAGCAGCTTGCCGGGAGTTCCAAATGAGCAGTTCTTC.

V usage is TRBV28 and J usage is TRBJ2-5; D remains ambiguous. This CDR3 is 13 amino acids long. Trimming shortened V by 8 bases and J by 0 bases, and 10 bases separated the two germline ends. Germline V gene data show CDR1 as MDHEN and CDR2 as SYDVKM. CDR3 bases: TGTGCCAGCCTCACCCTAGACCAAGAGACCCAGTACTTC. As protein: CASLTLDQETQYF.

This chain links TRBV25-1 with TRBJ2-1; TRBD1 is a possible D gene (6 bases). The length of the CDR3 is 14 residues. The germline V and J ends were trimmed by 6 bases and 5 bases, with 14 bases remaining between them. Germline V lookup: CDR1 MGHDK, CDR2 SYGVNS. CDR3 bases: TGTGCCAGCAGCACCCTCTCAGGGGACAATGAGCAGTTCTTC. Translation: CASSTLSGDNEQFF.

CDR3: CASSLAYRAASNYGYTF. In DNA form, the CDR3 reads TGTGCCAGCAGCTTGGCCTATCGGGCAGCCAGCAACTATGGCTACACCTTC. The chain couples TRBV5-6 to TRBJ1-2; D unclear. This CDR3 spans 17 amino acids. Trimming left V 0 bases short and J 2 bases short, with 17 bases between. Germline V gene lookup returns CDR1 SGHDT and CDR2 YYEEEE.

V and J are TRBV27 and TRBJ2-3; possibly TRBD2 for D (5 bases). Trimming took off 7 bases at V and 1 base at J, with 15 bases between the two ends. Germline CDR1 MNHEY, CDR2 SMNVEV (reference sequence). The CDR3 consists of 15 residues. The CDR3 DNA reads TGTGCCAGCATCCCAAGGGCCGGGGGCACAGATACGCAGTATTTT. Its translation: CASIPRAGGTDTQYF.

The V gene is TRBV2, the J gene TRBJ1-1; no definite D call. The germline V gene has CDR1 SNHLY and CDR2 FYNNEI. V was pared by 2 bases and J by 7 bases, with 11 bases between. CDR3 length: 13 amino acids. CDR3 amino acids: CASSELVGDEAFF. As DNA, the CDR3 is TGTGCCAGCAGTGAACTGGTCGGCGATGAAGCTTTCTTT.

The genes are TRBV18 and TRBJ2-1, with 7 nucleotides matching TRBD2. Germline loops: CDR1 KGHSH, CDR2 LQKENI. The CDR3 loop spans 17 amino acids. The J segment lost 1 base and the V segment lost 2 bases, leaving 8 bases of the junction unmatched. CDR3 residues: CASSPFKLALSYNEQFF. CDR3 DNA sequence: TGTGCCAGCTCACCATTTAAACTAGCGCTGTCCTACAATGAGCAGTTCTTC.

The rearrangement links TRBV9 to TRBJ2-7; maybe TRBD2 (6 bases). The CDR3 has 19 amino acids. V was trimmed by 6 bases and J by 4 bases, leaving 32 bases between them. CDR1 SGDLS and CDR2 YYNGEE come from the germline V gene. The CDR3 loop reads CASKGGARQYSPKPYEQYF. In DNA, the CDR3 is TGTGCCAGCAAAGGCGGGGCGAGGCAGTATTCGCCTAAACCATACGAGCAGTACTTC.

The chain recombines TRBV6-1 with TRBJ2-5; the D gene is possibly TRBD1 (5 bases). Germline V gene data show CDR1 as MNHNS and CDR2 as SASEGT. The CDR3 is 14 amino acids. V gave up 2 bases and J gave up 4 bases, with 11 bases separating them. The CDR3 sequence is CASSERGSPETQYF. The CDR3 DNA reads TGTGCCAGCAGTGAAAGGGGCAGTCCAGAGACCCAGTACTTC.

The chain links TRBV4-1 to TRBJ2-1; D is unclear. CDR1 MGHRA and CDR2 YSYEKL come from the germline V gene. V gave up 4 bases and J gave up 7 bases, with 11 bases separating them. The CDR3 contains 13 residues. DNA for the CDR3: TGCGCCAGCAGCCCGAGTCCTGGTAATGAGCAGTTCTTC. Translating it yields CASSPSPGNEQFF.

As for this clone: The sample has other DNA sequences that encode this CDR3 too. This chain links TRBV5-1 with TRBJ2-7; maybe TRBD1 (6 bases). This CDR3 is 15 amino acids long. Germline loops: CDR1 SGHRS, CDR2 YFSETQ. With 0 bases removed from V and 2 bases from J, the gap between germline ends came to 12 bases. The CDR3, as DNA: TGCGCCAGCAGCTTGGCCTTGTCAGGGGCCTACGAGCAGTACTTC. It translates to CASSLALSGAYEQYF.

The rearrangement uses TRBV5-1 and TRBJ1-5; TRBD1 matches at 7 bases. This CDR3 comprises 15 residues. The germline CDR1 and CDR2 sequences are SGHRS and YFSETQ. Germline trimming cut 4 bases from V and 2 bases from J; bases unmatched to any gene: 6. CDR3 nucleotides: TGCGCCAGCAGCGAAACAGGGGTTGGCAATCAGCCCCAGCATTTT. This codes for CASSETGVGNQPQHF.

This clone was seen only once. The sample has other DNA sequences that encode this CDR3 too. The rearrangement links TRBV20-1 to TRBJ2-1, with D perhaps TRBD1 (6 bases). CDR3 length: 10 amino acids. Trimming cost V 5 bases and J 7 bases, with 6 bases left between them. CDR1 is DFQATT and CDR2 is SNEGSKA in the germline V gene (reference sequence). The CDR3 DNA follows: TGCAGTGCTCAGGGGAATGAGCAGTTCTTC. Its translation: CSAQGNEQFF.

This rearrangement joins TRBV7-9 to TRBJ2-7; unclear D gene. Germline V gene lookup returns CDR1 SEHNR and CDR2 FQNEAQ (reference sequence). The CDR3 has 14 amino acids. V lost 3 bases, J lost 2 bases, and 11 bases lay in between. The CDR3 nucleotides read TGTGCCAGCAGCTTCGGTTCTAGAGCCTACGAGCAGTACTTC. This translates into CASSFGSRAYEQYF.

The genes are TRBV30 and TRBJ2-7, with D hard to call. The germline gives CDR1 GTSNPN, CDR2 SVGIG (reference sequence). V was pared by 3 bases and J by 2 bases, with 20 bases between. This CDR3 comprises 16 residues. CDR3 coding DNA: TGTGCCTGGAGCCCCCTATGGATATCTGGGACCTACGAGCAGTACTTC. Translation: CAWSPLWISGTYEQYF.

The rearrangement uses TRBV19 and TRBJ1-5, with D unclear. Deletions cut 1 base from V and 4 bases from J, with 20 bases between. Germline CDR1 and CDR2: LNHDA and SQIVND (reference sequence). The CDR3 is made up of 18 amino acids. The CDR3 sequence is CASSIVFVAVTTNQPQHF. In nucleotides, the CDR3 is TGTGCCAGTAGTATAGTTTTCGTCGCAGTCACTACGAATCAGCCCCAGCATTTT.

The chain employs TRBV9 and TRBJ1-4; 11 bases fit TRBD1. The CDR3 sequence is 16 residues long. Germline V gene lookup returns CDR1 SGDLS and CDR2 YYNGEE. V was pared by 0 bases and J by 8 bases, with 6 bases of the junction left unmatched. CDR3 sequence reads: CASSVGDRGKEEKLFF. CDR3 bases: TGTGCCAGCAGCGTAGGGGACAGGGGGAAGGAGGAAAAACTGTTTTTT. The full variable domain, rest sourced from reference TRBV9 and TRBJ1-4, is DSGVTQTPKHLITATGQRVTLRCSPRSGDLSVYWYQQSLDQGLQFLIQYYNGEERAKGNILERFSAQQFPDLHSELNLSSLELGDSALYFCASSVGDRGKEEKLFFGSGTQLSVL.